This T cell receptor beta chain was sequenced for a study of T-cell reconstitution after alpha-beta-depleted transplantation in children. This clonotype occurred a few times. The library targeted TCRbeta and was prepared with unique molecular identifiers. TCRdb reprocessed the PCR reads with MiXCR, giving one entry per CDR3 protein. The repertoire holds some 500,000 distinct CDR3 sequences, with approximately 16% as singletons. CDR1 SGHVS and CDR2 FNYEAQ come from the germline V gene. This CDR3 has 15 residues. V lost 2 bases and J lost 4; bases outside the gene matches: 8. The V and J genes are TRBV7-6 and TRBJ2-7; 7 bases agree with TRBD1. The sequences come from PBMCs from the stem cell graft donor, collected from the stem cell graft. The sequence derives from a human donor who donated a stem cell graft to a child with acute lymphoblastic leukemia. The CDR3 coding sequence is TGTGCCAGCAGCTTATTCACAGGGGTGACTTACGAGCAGTACTTC. Its translation is CASSLFTGVTYEQYF. The complete variable domain, with remaining parts taken from reference TRBV7-6 and TRBJ2-7, reads GAGVSQSPRYKVTKRGQDVALRCDPISGHVSLYWYRQALGQGPEFLTYFNYEAQQDKSGLPNDRFSAERPEGSISTLTIQRTEQRDSAMYRCASSLFTGVTYEQYFGPGTRLTVT.